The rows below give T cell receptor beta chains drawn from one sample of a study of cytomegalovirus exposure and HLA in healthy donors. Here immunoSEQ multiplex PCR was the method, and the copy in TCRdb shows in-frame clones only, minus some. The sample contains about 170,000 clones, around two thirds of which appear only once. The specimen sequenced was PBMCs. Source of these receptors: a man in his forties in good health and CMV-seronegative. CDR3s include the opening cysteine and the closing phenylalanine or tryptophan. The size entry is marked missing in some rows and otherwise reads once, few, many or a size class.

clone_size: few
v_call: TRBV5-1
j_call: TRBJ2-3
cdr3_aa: CASSLTTTDTQYF

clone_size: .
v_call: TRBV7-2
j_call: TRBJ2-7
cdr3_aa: CASSLAGGFSSYEQYF

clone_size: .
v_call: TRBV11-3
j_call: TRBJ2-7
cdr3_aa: CASSRGVTDPGDEQYF

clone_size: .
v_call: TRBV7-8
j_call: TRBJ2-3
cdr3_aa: CASSSGQGSDTQYF

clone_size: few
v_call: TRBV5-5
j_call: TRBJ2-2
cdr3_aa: CASSRDSYTGELFF

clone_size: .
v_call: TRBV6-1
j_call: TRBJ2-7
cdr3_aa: CASRFSGGEQYF

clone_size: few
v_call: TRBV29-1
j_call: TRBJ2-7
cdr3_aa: CSAGDGAYEQYF

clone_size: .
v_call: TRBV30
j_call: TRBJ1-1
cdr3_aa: CAWRQGPFNTEAFF

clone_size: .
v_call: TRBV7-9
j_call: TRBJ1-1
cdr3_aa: CSSSFGGNQAFF

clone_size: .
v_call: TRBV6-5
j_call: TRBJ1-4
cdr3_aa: CASSYSTGDEKLFF

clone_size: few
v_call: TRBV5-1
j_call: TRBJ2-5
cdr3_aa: CASSSLGAGVKETQYF